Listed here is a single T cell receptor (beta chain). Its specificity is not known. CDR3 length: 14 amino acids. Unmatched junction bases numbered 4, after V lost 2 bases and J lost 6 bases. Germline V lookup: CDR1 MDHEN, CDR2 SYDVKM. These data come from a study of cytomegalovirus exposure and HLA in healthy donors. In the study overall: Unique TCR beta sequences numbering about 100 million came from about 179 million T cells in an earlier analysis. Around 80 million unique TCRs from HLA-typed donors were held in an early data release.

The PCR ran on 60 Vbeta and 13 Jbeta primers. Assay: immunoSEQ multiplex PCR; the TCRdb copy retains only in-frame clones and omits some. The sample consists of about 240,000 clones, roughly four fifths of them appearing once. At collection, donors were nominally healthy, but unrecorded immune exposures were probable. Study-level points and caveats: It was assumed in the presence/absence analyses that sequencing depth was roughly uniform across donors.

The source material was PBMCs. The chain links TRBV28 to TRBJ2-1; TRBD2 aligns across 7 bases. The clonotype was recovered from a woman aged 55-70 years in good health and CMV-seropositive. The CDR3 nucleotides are TGTGCCAGCAGTTTAGATGGCGGGAGCAATGAGCAGTTCTTC. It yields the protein CASSLDGGSNEQFF. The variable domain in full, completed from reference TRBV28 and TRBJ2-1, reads DVKVTQSSRYLVKRTGEKVFLECVQDMDHENMFWYRQDPGLGLRLIYFSYDVKMKEKGDIPEGYSVSREKKERFSLILESASTNQTSMYLCASSLDGGSNEQFFGPGTRLTVL.